Following are 9 T cell receptor beta chains from one sample sequenced in a study of PD-L1 blockade in urothelial cancer. The repertoire was sequenced with immunoSEQ multiplex PCR; TCRdb's copy has only in-frame clones and lacks some. Altogether about 24,000 clones are present, 84% being singletons, with the ten largest covering 9.6%. Sequencing used PBMCs, obtained around atezolizumab (anti-PD-L1) treatment. The receptors shown here come from a man aged 65 to 85 with urothelial cancer.

V and J are TRBV2 and TRBJ2-7; 7 bases are a match to TRBD2. This CDR3 region has 13 residues. V trimming: 4 bases; J trimming: 3 bases; junction bases outside the gene matches: 3. CDR1 and CDR2 from the germline V gene are SNHLY and FYNNEI. CDR3 DNA: TGTGCCAGCAGTGGGCTAGCGGACTACGAGCAGTACTTC. Its translation is CASSGLADYEQYF.

The chain couples TRBV5-4 to TRBJ2-2, with D unresolved. The V gene's germline CDR1 is SGHNT and CDR2 YYREEE (reference sequence). The CDR3 length is 14 residues. V gave up 3 bases and J gave up 1 base, with 7 bases separating them. The CDR3 here is CASSSARNTGELFF. The CDR3 DNA follows: TGTGCCAGCAGCTCAGCGAGGAACACCGGGGAGCTGTTTTTT.

The rearrangement joins TRBV6-6 to TRBJ1-5; no reliable D call. Trimming took 2 bases from V and 7 from J, leaving 12 bases between them. The germline V gene encodes CDR1 MNHNY and CDR2 SVGAGI (reference sequence). The CDR3 length is 14 residues. This CDR3 reads CASSYGVSGQPQHF. CDR3 nucleotide sequence: TGTGCCAGCAGTTACGGTGTCAGCGGGCAGCCCCAGCATTTT.

The table lists this clone with a count of one. The chain links TRBV5-1 to TRBJ2-5; a weak D match, TRBD2 (5 bases). The CDR3 totals 13 residues. Germline-derived CDR1 and CDR2 are SGHRS and YFSETQ. Trimming stripped 5 bases from V and 1 base from J, with 9 bases between. DNA for the CDR3: TGCGCCAGCAGGATCAGCGGCCAAGAGACCCAGTACTTC. Its translation: CASRISGQETQYF. Supplemented by reference TRBV5-1 and TRBJ2-5, the full variable domain reads KAGVTQTPRYLIKTRGQQVTLSCSPISGHRSVSWYQQTPGQGLQFLFEYFSETQRNKGNFPGRFSGRQFSNSRSEMNVSTLELGDSALYLCASRISGQETQYFGPGTRLLVL.

This clone was counted only a few times. The V call is TRBV6-7, the J call TRBJ2-5; 7 nucleotides line up with TRBD2. TRBV6-7 belongs to the ORF category, with a function that is uncertain. V lost 2 bases to trimming and J lost 5 bases; unmatched junction nucleotides: 8. The CDR3 loop spans 15 amino acids. The CDR3 sequence is CASSYPGREGETQYF. Here the CDR3 DNA reads TGTGCCAGCAGTTACCCCGGTAGGGAGGGGGAGACCCAGTACTTC.

The V and J genes are TRBV5-1 and TRBJ2-7; 7 bases are shared with TRBD1. This CDR3 has 15 residues. With 2 bases clipped from V and 5 bases from J, the junction kept 10 bases outside the gene matches. Germline CDR1 and CDR2: SGHRS and YFSETQ. CDR3: CASSLSGTALNEQYF. CDR3 nucleotides: TGCGCCAGCAGCTTATCCGGGACAGCCTTGAACGAGCAGTACTTC.

Remarks on this clone: The junction differs from germline at one of its ends, possibly a read error. This chain connects TRBV19 to TRBJ2-3; a possible D gene is TRBD2 (7 bases). CDR3 size: 17 residues. The germline V gene has CDR1 LNHDA and CDR2 SQIVND (reference sequence). The CDR3 sequence is CASSLDLVGGGTDTQYF. The CDR3, as DNA: TGTGCCAGTAGTTTAGACCTCGTAGGGGGGGGCACAGATACGCAGTATTTT.

V usage is TRBV19 and J usage is TRBJ2-7, with 10 positions matching TRBD2. The CDR3 runs 15 residues. Trimming removed 5 bases from V and 4 bases from J; junction bases left unmatched: 8. CDR1 LNHDA and CDR2 SQIVND come from the germline V gene (reference sequence). DNA for the CDR3: TGTGCCAGTAGTCTAGCTAGCGGGAGCGGTTACGAGCAGTACTTC. It specifies CASSLASGSGYEQYF.

This clone has only one observation. The chain recombines TRBV28 with TRBJ2-7; 8 nucleotides line up with TRBD2. CDR3 length: 16 residues. Germline assignment: CDR1 MDHEN and CDR2 SYDVKM. The V gene end was trimmed by 6 bases and the J gene end by 4 bases; junction bases not matched to a gene: 14. CDR3 DNA: TGTGCCAGCAGGTCCCGGGGGGGCGGGGAATTATACGAGCAGTACTTC. This encodes CASRSRGGGELYEQYF.